The rows below give T cell receptor beta chains drawn from one sample of a study of blood T cell repertoires in COVID-19. Some clones are missing from TCRdb's copy, which holds only in-frame ones; the method was immunoSEQ multiplex PCR. Among 200,000 to 250,000 clones listed, over 75% were seen once. Sequenced input: peripheral blood. These receptor sequences come from a human donor in a cohort sampled during active COVID-19. Both conserved end residues are part of each CDR3. The D gene is left open where the match is weak. Expanded clones get a size class; other rows say once, few or many, or leave the size out.

v_gene	abundance	j_gene	d_gene	CDR3aa	CDR3nt
TRBV20-1	few	TRBJ2-7	TRBD2	CSASSSGIYEQYF	TGCAGTGCTAGTTCTAGCGGGATATACGAGCAGTACTTC
TRBV11-3	NA	TRBJ2-1	NA	CASSLGPFAYNEQFF	TGTGCCAGCAGCTTAGGGCCCTTCGCCTACAATGAGCAGTTCTTC
TRBV28	NA	TRBJ1-3	TRBD1	CASSPGTARDSGNTIYF	TGTGCCAGCAGCCCCGGGACAGCAAGAGACTCTGGAAACACCATATATTTT
TRBV19	few	TRBJ2-1	NA	CASSMSINNEQFF	TGTGCCAGTAGTATGTCCATCAACAATGAGCAGTTCTTC
TRBV4-1	NA	TRBJ2-2	TRBD2	CASSSLGGLAGVGTGELFF	TGCGCCAGCAGCTCCCTGGGGGGACTAGCGGGAGTGGGCACCGGGGAGCTGTTTTTT
TRBV6-4	NA	TRBJ2-2	TRBD2	CASSFQREGPGELFF	TGTGCCAGCAGTTTCCAGCGGGAGGGCCCCGGGGAGCTGTTTTTT
TRBV3-1/TRBV3-2	NA	TRBJ1-6	NA	CASSQVKGRGHSPLHF	TGTGCCAGCAGCCAAGTGAAGGGCAGGGGTCATTCACCCCTCCACTTT
TRBV10-3	NA	TRBJ2-5	NA	CAISESGGRETQYF	TGTGCCATCAGTGAGTCGGGGGGAAGGGAGACCCAGTACTTC
TRBV7-2	NA	TRBJ2-1	NA	CASSSTTAGEQFF	TGTGCCAGCAGCTCCACGACAGCGGGTGAGCAGTTCTTC
TRBV30	NA	TRBJ1-5	TRBD1	CAWANRGLSNQPQHF	TGTGCCTGGGCTAACAGGGGGCTCAGCAATCAGCCCCAGCATTTT
TRBV7-2	NA	TRBJ2-7	TRBD2	CASSLEAGESYEQYF	TGTGCCAGCAGCTTAGAGGCGGGAGAGTCCTACGAGCAGTACTTC
TRBV24-1	NA	TRBJ2-5	NA	CATSDPGQRYQETQYF	TGTGCCACCAGTGACCCGGGACAACGGTACCAAGAGACCCAGTACTTC
TRBV24-1	NA	TRBJ2-1	TRBD2	CATSQREVSYNEQFF	TGTGCCACCTCACAGCGGGAGGTCTCCTACAATGAGCAGTTCTTC
TRBV7-2	NA	TRBJ1-2	NA	CASSLVFRTANYGYTF	TGTGCCAGCAGCTTAGTTTTCCGGACAGCAAACTATGGCTACACCTTC
TRBV13	NA	TRBJ1-3	NA	CASSFDRGAGNTIYF	TGTGCCAGCAGCTTCGATCGGGGGGCCGGAAACACCATATATTTT
TRBV28	few	TRBJ1-4	NA	CASCFGPREKLFF	TGTGCCAGCTGCTTTGGCCCGAGGGAAAAACTGTTTTTT
TRBV28	NA	TRBJ2-1	TRBD2	CASSPPKGGELGGQNEQFF	TGTGCCAGCAGTCCCCCCAAAGGTGGAGAGTTGGGAGGGCAAAATGAGCAGTTCTTC
TRBV6-4	NA	TRBJ2-3	TRBD2	CASSVAGGTDTQYF	TGTGCCAGCAGTGTAGCGGGAGGCACAGATACGCAGTATTTT
TRBV18	NA	TRBJ2-7	NA	CASSPFPGYEQYF	TGTGCCAGCTCACCTTTCCCCGGGTACGAGCAGTACTTC
TRBV12-5	NA	TRBJ2-1	NA	CASGPSREQFF	TGTGCTAGTGGTCCCTCTAGGGAGCAGTTCTTC
TRBV21-1	NA	TRBJ1-1	NA	CASSKSEEAFF	TGTGCCAGCAGCAAAAGCGAAGAAGCTTTCTTT
TRBV28	NA	TRBJ1-5	NA	CASSPGQPQHF	TGTGCCAGCAGCCCCGGTCAGCCCCAGCATTTT
TRBV24-1	NA	TRBJ2-7	NA	CATSSGLDSYEQYF	TGTGCCACCAGTTCAGGGTTAGACTCCTACGAGCAGTACTTC
TRBV7-2	many	TRBJ2-7	NA	CASSLASGTYEQYF	TGTGCCAGCAGCTTAGCCAGCGGTACCTACGAGCAGTACTTC
TRBV19	NA	TRBJ2-1	TRBD2	CATLGGGDNEQFF	TGTGCCACCTTAGGTGGGGGGGACAATGAGCAGTTCTTC
TRBV7-8	NA	TRBJ2-5	NA	CASTSTLGPGNQETQYF	TGTGCCAGCACCTCAACTTTGGGCCCAGGAAACCAAGAGACCCAGTACTTC
TRBV6-5	NA	TRBJ1-5	TRBD1	CASGTGGNQPQHF	TGTGCCAGCGGCACAGGGGGCAATCAGCCCCAGCATTTT
TRBV18	NA	TRBJ2-1	NA	CASSPRPRVGDEQFF	TGTGCCAGCTCACCAAGGCCCAGGGTGGGCGATGAGCAGTTCTTC
TRBV28	NA	TRBJ1-6	NA	CASSLVGRAIGLHF	TGTGCCAGCAGTTTAGTCGGCAGGGCTATAGGCCTCCACTTT
TRBV3-1/TRBV3-2	few	TRBJ2-3	NA	CASSQEAVVAATQYF	TGTGCCAGCAGCCAAGAGGCAGTGGTAGCGGCTACGCAGTATTTT
TRBV18	NA	TRBJ1-4	NA	CASSLGTPRANEKLFF	TGTGCCAGCTCACTTGGGACTCCCCGGGCTAATGAAAAACTGTTTTTT
TRBV19	NA	TRBJ1-5	TRBD1	CASSTVQGGNQPQHF	TGTGCCAGTAGTACTGTACAGGGGGGGAATCAGCCCCAGCATTTT
TRBV20-1	NA	TRBJ1-5	TRBD1	CSASQGGGLGSNQPQHF	TGCAGTGCTAGTCAGGGGGGTGGGTTGGGTAGCAATCAGCCCCAGCATTTT
TRBV19	NA	TRBJ1-1	NA	CASRPGGTNTEAFF	TGTGCCAGTAGGCCGGGGGGGACTAACACTGAAGCTTTCTTT
TRBV28	once	TRBJ2-3	TRBD2	CASSSVAGDSDTQYF	TGTGCCAGCAGTTCAGTAGCGGGAGACTCAGATACGCAGTATTTT
TRBV28	NA	TRBJ1-1	NA	CASRRQLTMNTEAFF	TGTGCCAGCAGGCGACAGCTAACCATGAACACTGAAGCTTTCTTT
TRBV24-1	NA	TRBJ2-2	TRBD1	CATGQEYTGELFF	TGTGCCACCGGACAGGAGTACACCGGGGAGCTGTTTTTT
TRBV7-2	NA	TRBJ2-5	NA	CASSYPGGQETQYF	TGTGCCAGCAGCTACCCCGGGGGGCAGGAGACCCAGTACTTC
TRBV20-1	NA	TRBJ1-5	TRBD1	CSASEGQLNQPQHF	TGCAGTGCTAGTGAGGGACAGCTCAATCAGCCCCAGCATTTT
TRBV4-1	once	TRBJ1-5	TRBD1	CASDTGEGNQPQHF	TGCGCCAGCGATACAGGGGAGGGCAATCAGCCCCAGCATTTT
TRBV27	NA	TRBJ2-1	TRBD1	CASTDRGRIYNEQFF	TGTGCCAGCACGGACAGGGGGCGAATATACAATGAGCAGTTCTTC
TRBV5-4	NA	TRBJ2-5	TRBD2	CASRKGGTSGGEIKETQYF	TGTGCCAGCAGGAAAGGCGGAACTAGCGGAGGGGAAATTAAAGAGACCCAGTACTTC
TRBV3-1/TRBV3-2	NA	TRBJ2-2	NA	CASSQDPLRSGELFF	TGTGCCAGCAGCCAAGATCCCCTACGGAGCGGGGAGCTGTTTTTT
TRBV5-1	NA	TRBJ1-1	NA	CASRLTGSSEAFF	TGCGCCAGCAGGCTAACAGGGTCGTCTGAAGCTTTCTTT
TRBV7-8	NA	TRBJ1-2	NA	CASSSAGGDYGYTF	TGTGCCAGCAGCTCGGCGGGGGGGGACTATGGCTACACCTTC
TRBV7-8	NA	TRBJ2-2	NA	CASSQTVWGTGELFF	TGTGCCAGCAGCCAGACAGTTTGGGGCACCGGGGAGCTGTTTTTT
TRBV7-9	NA	TRBJ1-3	NA	CASSLTAAGNTIYF	TGTGCCAGCAGCTTAACGGCGGCTGGAAACACCATATATTTT
TRBV7-3	NA	TRBJ2-5	TRBD2	CASSLYGTSVETQYF	TGTGCCAGCAGCTTATATGGGACTAGCGTAGAGACCCAGTACTTC
TRBV7-2	NA	TRBJ1-2	NA	CASSGDGQGDHYGYTF	TGTGCCAGCAGCGGAGATGGGCAGGGTGATCACTATGGCTACACCTTC
TRBV19	few	TRBJ1-2	TRBD1	CASSPGQGDYGYTF	TGTGCCAGTAGTCCAGGACAGGGAGACTATGGCTACACCTTC
TRBV28	NA	TRBJ1-6	NA	CASSPPGGRNSPLHF	TGTGCCAGCAGTCCCCCGGGGGGCCGGAATTCACCCCTCCACTTT
TRBV6-5	once	TRBJ1-1	NA	CASSYPMGGTEAFF	TGTGCCAGCAGTTACCCGATGGGAGGCACTGAAGCTTTCTTT